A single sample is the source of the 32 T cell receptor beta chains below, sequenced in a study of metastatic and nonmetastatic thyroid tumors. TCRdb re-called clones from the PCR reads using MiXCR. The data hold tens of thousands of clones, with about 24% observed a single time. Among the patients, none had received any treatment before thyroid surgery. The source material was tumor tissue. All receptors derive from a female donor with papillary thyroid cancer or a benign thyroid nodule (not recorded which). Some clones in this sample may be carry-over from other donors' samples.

As DNA, the CDR3 is TGTGCCAGCAGCACGGACTTAGTCCTCGGTATTGAGCAGTTCTTC. Protein: CASSTDLVLGIEQFF. This chain uses TRBV7-8 with TRBJ2-1; possible D gene TRBD2, 5 bases. The CDR3 contains 15 residues. Germline loops: CDR1 SGHVS, CDR2 FQNEAQ. V was clipped by 5 bases and J by 9 bases, with 20 bases between them.

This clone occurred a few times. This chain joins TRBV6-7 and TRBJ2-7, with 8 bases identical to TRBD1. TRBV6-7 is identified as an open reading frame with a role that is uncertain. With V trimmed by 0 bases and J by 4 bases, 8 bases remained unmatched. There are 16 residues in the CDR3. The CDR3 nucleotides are TGTGCCAGCAGTTACTCTGCTGGACAGGGCCGTTACGAGCAGTACTTC. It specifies CASSYSAGQGRYEQYF.

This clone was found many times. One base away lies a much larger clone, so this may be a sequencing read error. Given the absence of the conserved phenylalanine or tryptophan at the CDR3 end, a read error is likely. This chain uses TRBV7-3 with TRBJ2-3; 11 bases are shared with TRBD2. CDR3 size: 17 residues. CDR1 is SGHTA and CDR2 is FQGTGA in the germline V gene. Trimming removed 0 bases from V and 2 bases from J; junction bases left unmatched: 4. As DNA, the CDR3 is TGTGCCAGCAGCTTAACAGGGGGACTAGCGGTCACAGATACGCAGTATCTT. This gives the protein CASSLTGGLAVTDTQYL.

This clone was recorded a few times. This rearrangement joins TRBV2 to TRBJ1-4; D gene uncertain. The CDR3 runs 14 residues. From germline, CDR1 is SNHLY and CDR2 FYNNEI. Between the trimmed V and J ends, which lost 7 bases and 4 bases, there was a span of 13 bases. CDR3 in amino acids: CASTGAAYNEKLFF. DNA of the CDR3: TGTGCCAGCACGGGCGCAGCCTATAATGAAAAACTGTTTTTT.

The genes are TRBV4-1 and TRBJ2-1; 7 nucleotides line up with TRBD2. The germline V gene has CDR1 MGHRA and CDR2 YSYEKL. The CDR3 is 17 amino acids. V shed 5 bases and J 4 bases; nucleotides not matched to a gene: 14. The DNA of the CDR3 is TGCGCCAGCAGCAATGGGCTAGCGGTCAGCTCATACAATGAGCAGTTCTTC. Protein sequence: CASSNGLAVSSYNEQFF.

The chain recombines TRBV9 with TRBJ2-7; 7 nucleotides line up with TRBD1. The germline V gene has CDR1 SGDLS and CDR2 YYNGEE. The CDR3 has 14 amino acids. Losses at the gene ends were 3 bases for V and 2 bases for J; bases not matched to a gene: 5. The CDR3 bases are TGTGCCAGCAGCGCTCCGGGACAGACCTACGAGCAGTACTTC. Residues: CASSAPGQTYEQYF.

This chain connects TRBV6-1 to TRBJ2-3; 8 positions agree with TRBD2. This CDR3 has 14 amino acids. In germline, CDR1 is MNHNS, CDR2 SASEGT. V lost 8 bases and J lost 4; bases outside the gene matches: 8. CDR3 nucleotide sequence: TGTGCCAGCGGATTGGCGGGAGGCCCAGATACGCAGTATTTT. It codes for CASGLAGGPDTQYF.

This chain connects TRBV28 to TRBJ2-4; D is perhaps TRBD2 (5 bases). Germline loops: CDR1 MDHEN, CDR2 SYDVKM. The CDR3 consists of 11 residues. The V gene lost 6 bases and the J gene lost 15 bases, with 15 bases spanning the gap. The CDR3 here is CASSARGSRYF. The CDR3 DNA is TGTGCCAGCAGCGCCAGAGGGTCTCGGTACTTC.

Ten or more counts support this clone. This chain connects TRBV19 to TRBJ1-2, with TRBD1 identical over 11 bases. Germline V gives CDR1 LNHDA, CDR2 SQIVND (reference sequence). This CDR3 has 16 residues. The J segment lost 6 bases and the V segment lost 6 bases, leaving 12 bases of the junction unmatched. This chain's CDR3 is CASRPPWTGGFDGYTF. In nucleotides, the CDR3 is TGTGCCAGTAGACCCCCGTGGACAGGGGGCTTTGATGGCTACACCTTC.

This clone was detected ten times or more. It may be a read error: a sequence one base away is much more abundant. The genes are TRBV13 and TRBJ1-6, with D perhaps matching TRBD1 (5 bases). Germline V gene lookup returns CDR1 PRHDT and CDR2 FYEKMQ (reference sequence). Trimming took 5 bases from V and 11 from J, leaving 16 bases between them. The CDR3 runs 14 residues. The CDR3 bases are TGTGCCAGCAGCCCGGAGGGGCCAAATCCACCCCTCCACTTT. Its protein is CASSPEGPNPPLHF.

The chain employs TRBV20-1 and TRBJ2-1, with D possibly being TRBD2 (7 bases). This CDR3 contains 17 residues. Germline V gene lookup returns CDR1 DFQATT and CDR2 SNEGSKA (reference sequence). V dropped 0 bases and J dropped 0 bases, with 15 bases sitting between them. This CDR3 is CSARDSRGGGSYNEQFF. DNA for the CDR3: TGCAGTGCTAGAGATAGTAGGGGGGGTGGCTCCTACAATGAGCAGTTCTTC.

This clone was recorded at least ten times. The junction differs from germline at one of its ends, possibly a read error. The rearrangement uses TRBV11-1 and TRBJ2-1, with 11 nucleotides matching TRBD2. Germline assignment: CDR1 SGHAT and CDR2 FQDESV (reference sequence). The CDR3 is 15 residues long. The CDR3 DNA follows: TGTGCCTGCAGCCGCACTAGCGGGAGAAGGAGTGAGCAGTTCTTC. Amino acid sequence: CACSRTSGRRSEQFF.

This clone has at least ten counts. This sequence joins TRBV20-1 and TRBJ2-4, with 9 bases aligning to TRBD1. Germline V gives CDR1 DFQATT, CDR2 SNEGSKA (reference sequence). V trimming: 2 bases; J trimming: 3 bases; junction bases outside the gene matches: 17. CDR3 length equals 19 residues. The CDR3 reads CSARRDREGDRKVKNIQYF. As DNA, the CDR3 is TGCAGTGCTAGACGGGACAGGGAAGGGGATAGGAAAGTCAAAAACATTCAGTACTTC.

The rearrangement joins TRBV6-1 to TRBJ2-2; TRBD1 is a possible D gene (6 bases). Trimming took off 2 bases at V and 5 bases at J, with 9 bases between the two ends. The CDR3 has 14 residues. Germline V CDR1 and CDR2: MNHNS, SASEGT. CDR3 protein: CASSERGITGELFF. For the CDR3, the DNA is TGTGCCAGCAGTGAAAGGGGGATAACCGGGGAGCTGTTTTTT.

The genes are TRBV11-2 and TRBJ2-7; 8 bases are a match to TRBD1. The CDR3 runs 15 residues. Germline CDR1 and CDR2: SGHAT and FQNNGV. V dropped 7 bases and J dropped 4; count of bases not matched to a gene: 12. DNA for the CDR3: TGTGCCAGCAAACCAGGGGGCGCCGCCCCATACGAGCAGTACTTC. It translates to CASKPGGAAPYEQYF. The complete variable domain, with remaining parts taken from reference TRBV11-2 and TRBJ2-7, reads EAGVAQSPRYKIIEKRQSVAFWCNPISGHATLYWYQQILGQGPKLLIQFQNNGVVDDSQLPKDRFSAERLKGVDSTLKIQPAKLEDSAVYLCASKPGGAAPYEQYFGPGTRLTVT.

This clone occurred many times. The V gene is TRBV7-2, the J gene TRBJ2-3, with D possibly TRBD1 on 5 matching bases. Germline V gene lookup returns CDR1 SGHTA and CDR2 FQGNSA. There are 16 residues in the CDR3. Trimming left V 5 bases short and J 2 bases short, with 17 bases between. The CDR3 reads CASSPDRVLPTDTQYF. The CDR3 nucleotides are TGTGCCAGCAGCCCCGACAGAGTTCTCCCCACAGATACGCAGTATTTT.

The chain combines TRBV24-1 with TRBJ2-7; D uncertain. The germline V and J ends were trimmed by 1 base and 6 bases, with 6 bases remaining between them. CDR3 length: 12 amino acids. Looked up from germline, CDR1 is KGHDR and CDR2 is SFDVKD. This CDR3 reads CATSDFGREQYF. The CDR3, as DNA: TGTGCCACCAGTGATTTTGGCCGCGAGCAGTACTTC.

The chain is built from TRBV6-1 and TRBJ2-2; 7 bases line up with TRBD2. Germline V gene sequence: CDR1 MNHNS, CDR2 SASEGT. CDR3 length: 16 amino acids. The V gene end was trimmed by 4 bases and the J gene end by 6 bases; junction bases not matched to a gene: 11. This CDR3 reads CASSGLAVGEAGELFF. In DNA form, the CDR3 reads TGTGCCAGCAGTGGCCTAGCGGTGGGGGAGGCCGGGGAGCTGTTTTTT.

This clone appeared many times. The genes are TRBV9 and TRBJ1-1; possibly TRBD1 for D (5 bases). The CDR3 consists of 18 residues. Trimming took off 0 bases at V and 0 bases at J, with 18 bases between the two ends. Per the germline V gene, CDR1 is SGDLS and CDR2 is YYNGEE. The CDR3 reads CASSVGEGLSSMNTEAFF. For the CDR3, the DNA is TGTGCCAGCAGCGTAGGGGAGGGGCTCTCATCTATGAACACTGAAGCTTTCTTT.

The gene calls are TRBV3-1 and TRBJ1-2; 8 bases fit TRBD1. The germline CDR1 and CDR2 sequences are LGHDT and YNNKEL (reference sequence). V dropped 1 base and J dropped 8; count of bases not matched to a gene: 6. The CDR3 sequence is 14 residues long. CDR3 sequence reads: CASSQGQGRGGYTF. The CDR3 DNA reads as TGTGCCAGCAGCCAAGGACAGGGGCGCGGAGGCTACACCTTC.

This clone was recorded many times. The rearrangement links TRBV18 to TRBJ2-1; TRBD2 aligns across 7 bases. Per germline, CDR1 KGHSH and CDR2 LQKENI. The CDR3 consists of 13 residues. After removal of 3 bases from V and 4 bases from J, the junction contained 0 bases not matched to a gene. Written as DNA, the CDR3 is TGTGCCAGCTCACCGGGACTATACAATGAGCAGTTCTTC. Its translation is CASSPGLYNEQFF.

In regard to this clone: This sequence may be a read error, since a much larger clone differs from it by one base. The DNA for the CDR3 is TGTGCCAGCAGCTTGAGGAGAGTTTATGAAAAACTGTTTTTT. Protein product: CASSLRRVYEKLFF. The rearrangement joins TRBV7-8 to TRBJ1-4; no reliable D call. Per the germline V gene, CDR1 is SGHVS and CDR2 is FQNEAQ. This CDR3 region has 14 residues. The ends were cut back, 3 bases at V and 6 bases at J, with 11 bases in the middle.

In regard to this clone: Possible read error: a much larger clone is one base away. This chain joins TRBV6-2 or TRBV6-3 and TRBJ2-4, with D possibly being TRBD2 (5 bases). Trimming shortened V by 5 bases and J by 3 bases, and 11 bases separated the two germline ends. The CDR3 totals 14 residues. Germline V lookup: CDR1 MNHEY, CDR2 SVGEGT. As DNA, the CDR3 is TGTGCCAGCAGTCTACGGGAAGACAAAAACATTCAGTACTTC. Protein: CASSLREDKNIQYF.

The CDR3 nucleotides read TGTGCCTGGATCGGGGGGGGTAATTCACCCCTCCACTTT. It encodes CAWIGGGNSPLHF. The gene calls are TRBV30 and TRBJ1-6, with D perhaps matching TRBD1 (5 bases). V was clipped by 4 bases and J by 6 bases, with 10 bases between them. The CDR3 consists of 13 residues. CDR1 is GTSNPN and CDR2 is SVGIG in the germline V gene (reference sequence).

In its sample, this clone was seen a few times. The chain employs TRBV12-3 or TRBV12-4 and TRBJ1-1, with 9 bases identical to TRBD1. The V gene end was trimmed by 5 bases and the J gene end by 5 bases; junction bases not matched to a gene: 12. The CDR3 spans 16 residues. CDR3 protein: CASSPGQGKSWTEAFF. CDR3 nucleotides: TGTGCCAGCAGTCCCGGACAGGGGAAGTCTTGGACTGAAGCTTTCTTT.

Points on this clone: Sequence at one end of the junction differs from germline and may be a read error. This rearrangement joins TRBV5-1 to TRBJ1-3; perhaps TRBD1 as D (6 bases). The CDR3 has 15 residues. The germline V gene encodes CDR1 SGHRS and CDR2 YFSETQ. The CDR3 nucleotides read TGCGCCAGCAGTTTGGAGGGACACTCTGGAAACACCATATATTTT. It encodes CASSLEGHSGNTIYF.

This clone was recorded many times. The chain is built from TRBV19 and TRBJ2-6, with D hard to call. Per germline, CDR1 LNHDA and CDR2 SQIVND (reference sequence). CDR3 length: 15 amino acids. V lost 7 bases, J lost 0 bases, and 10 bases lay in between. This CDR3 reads CASTLLSSGANVLTF. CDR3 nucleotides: TGTGCCAGTACGCTACTCAGCTCTGGGGCCAACGTCCTGACTTTC.

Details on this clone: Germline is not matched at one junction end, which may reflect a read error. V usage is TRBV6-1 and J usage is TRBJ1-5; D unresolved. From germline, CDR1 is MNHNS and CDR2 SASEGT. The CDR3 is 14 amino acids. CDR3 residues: CASSEASDFKPHHF. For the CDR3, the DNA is TGTGCCAGCAGTGAAGCGTCCGACTTCAAGCCCCACCATTTT.

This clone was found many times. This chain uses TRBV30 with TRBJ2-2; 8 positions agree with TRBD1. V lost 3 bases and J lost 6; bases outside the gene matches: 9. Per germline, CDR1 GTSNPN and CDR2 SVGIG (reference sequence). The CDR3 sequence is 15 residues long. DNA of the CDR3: TGTGCCTGGAGCCACCTCGGACAGGGTCCCGGGGAGCTGTTTTTT. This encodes CAWSHLGQGPGELFF.

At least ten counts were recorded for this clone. The CDR3 is CASSPGTGEGYTF. CDR3 bases: TGTGCCAGCAGCCCGGGGACCGGAGAGGGCTACACCTTC. V gene TRBV7-9 combines with J gene TRBJ1-2, with D possibly matching TRBD1 (5 bases). V dropped 5 bases and J dropped 8 bases, with 15 bases sitting between them. The germline CDR1 and CDR2 sequences are SEHNR and FQNEAQ (reference sequence). The CDR3 extends over 13 amino acids.

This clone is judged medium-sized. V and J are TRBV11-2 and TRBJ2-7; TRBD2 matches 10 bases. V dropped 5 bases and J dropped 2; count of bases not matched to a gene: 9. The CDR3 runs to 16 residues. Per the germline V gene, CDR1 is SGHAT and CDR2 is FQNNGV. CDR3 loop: CASSHQRLAGAYEQYF. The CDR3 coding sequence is TGTGCCAGCAGCCATCAGAGGCTAGCGGGAGCCTACGAGCAGTACTTC.

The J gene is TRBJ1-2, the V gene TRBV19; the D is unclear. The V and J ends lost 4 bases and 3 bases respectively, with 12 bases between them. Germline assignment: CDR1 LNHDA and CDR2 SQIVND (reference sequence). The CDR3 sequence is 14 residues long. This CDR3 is CASSRRYMHYGYTF. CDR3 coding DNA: TGTGCCAGTAGTAGGAGGTACATGCACTATGGCTACACCTTC.